This TCR beta chain was sequenced during a study of T cells in Graves' hyperthyroidism and ophthalmopathy (dated by TCRdb to 2018 to 2020). About the investigation overall: Peripheral blood was collected at initial diagnosis, before any treatment. To identify TCR V-J signatures that set the groups apart, the researchers used a discovery cohort of 90 to 100 patients, made up of around 42 with Graves' ophthalmopathy and some 60 with stable Graves' hyperthyroidism. Prospective prediction of ophthalmopathy was tested in an independent validation cohort of 18 to 20 hyperthyroidism patients and some 17 patients who later progressed to ophthalmopathy. The approximately 90 discovery patients were divided at random into training and test sets in a 7:3 ratio. In roughly six Graves' hyperthyroidism patients, the study also compared T-cell repertoires from thyroid tissue with T-cell repertoires from blood. Following sampling, methimazole starting at 30 mg daily was given to hyperthyroidism patients, and high-dose intravenous methylprednisolone was given to ophthalmopathy patients. The paper describes TCR Vbeta CDR3 sequencing of around 140 peripheral blood samples, made up of some 40 ophthalmopathy patients, roughly 72 hyperthyroidism patients and some 17 progressor patients.

The TCR beta CDR3 regions were amplified from the RNA transcripts. For the first round of RT-PCR on the TCR CDR3, the HTBI primer set was used together with the Qiagen OneStep RT-PCR kit. The libraries were constructed in a second round of multiplex PCR and then size-selected and purified. Libraries were sequenced paired-end with 100 bp reads on an Illumina HiSeq2000. Concerning the study's data processing: SOAPnuke was used to process the raw data, removing reads that contained adapters or uncalled bases, had a mean Phred below 15, or lacked an exact match to the constant primer or identifier. High-quality paired reads were merged with COPE v1.2.5, and unique nucleotide sequences were defined as clonotypes. MiTCR v1.1 was used to align clonotypes to the IMGT TRBV, TRBD and TRBJ reference segments. The analysis included only V-J combinations with a frequency above 0.0001, which together covered 99.2% of the repertoires. The TCS score was defined as F50 (clonal expansion) divided by E x V (chaos), with BLOSUM62-based TCRdist calculated between CDR3 peptides within each V-J. Welch's t-statistics and random forest reduced roughly 540 V-J features to roughly 13, which were used in a naive Bayes classifier (R e1071). The raw public reads went through TCRdb reprocessing: fastp at Q25, MiXCR clone calling, in-frame beta chains kept. Here each entry gathers all rows of one CDR3 protein and keeps the most common genes and DNA. These V and J calls originate from TCRdb's pipeline instead of the authors' own analysis. The sample profile shows 150,000 or so distinct CDR3 sequences; approximately 20% of them were found once. The ten largest clones represent about two thirds of the sample.

On this clonotype: The antigen it recognizes is unknown. Base qualities are not at hand, and no much larger clone is one base apart.

Paper-wide results and their limitations: Most expanded thyroid clonotypes (frequency above 0.001) were also found in blood, which suggests that blood repertoires may mirror thyroid immune responses. No statistical method was used to fix the sample size in advance, and group allocation was not hidden from the investigators. A 13 V-J signature model separated ophthalmopathy from stable hyperthyroidism, with roughly 88% sensitivity and roughly 82% specificity in cross-validation and 80%/75% in testing. In validation, the model predicted progression to ophthalmopathy with about 71% sensitivity and approximately 72% specificity, a median of 6.5 months before onset.

Hyperthyroidism patients were newly diagnosed, had a disease duration of under 2 months, and were aged 18 to 65 years. The study excluded patients with uncontrolled infections, other autoimmune diseases, pregnancy or lactation. Diagnoses were based on clinical symptoms, serum thyroxine and TRAb, thyroid ultrasound and orbital computed tomography. Blood from progressor patients was drawn when they were first diagnosed with hyperthyroidism, before any ophthalmopathy symptoms appeared. Ficoll-Paque density gradient centrifugation was used to isolate PBMCs from under 11 ml of fresh peripheral blood. Patients classed as progressors first received a Graves' hyperthyroidism diagnosis and then went on to develop ophthalmopathy during follow-up. Total RNA was extracted using Trizol reagent, and RNA quality was assessed on an Agilent 2100 Bioanalyzer. CDR1 is given as SNHLY and CDR2 as FYNNEI, both from the germline V gene. Spanning cysteine to phenylalanine, the CDR3 consists of 16 amino acids. The read is trimmed to its CDR3 DNA, 48 bases read in frame from base 1. V is trimmed back by 6 bases and J by 5 bases, and the junction contains 9 bases that no gene match accounts for.

What was sequenced was blood. The receptor comes from a woman aged 45-59 years with Graves' hyperthyroidism that later progressed to Graves' ophthalmopathy. The chain uses TRBV2 and TRBJ2-3; a stretch of 12 junction bases matches TRBD1. The CDR3 region has the sequence CASRDWDRGRGDTQYF. At the DNA level, the sequence is TGTGCCAGCAGGGACTGGGACAGGGGGCGTGGAGATACGCAGTATTTT.